This T cell receptor (beta chain) was identified during a study of T cell repertoires in cytomegalovirus infection. Across the whole study: It can be stated that public TCR beta signatures indicated CMV infection as well as a matching HLA type. General study results and limits: Identification of carriers of CMV plus the relevant HLA was performed using cumulative public TCR beta family frequency.

This clonotype came up a few times. Its target is not known. The V gene lost 6 bases and the J gene lost 5 bases, with 7 bases spanning the gap. This CDR3 is built from 12 residues. MiXCR was run by TCRdb on the reads, yielding one entry per CDR3 protein. This sample yields about 180,000 distinct CDR3 sequences, of which approximately 17% are seen a single time; less than 25% belongs to the top ten. This chain links TRBV12-3 or TRBV12-4 with TRBJ2-2; perhaps TRBD1 as D (6 bases). The sequence came from a human donor in good health (CMV status not recorded). Some clones in this sample may be carry-over from other donors' samples. Specimen: CD8+ T cells from PBMCs. The CDR3 coding sequence is TGTGCCAGCAGCCAGGGGACCGGGGAGCTGTTTTTT. It codes for CASSQGTGELFF.